The 10 T cell receptor beta chains below all came from one sample that was sequenced in a study of blood T cell repertoires in COVID-19. TCRdb keeps only in-frame clones here, not all; method: immunoSEQ multiplex PCR. The table has about 180,000 clones, 85% to 95% seen once; the top ten hold nearly 0.55%. The sequencing input was peripheral blood. These receptor sequences come from a man aged 50 or older with acute or convalescent COVID-19.

This chain's CDR3 is CASSSAAGVSYNEQFF. The CDR3 nucleotides are TGTGCCAGCAGCTCCGCGGCGGGAGTGTCCTACAATGAGCAGTTCTTC. The genes are TRBV5-4 and TRBJ2-1, with TRBD2 identical over 7 bases. Germline assignment: CDR1 SGHNT and CDR2 YYREEE (reference sequence). The J segment lost 1 base and the V segment lost 3 bases, leaving 7 bases of the junction unmatched. The CDR3 is made up of 16 amino acids.

This chain links TRBV19 with TRBJ2-7, with 14 positions matching TRBD2. The CDR3 is 18 residues long. Germline values: CDR1 LNHDA, CDR2 SQIVND (reference sequence). V was clipped by 3 bases and J by 1 base; unmatched bases: 8. CDR3 nucleotide sequence: TGTGCCAGTAGTATCTCACCGGGACTAGCGGGAGTATCCTACGAGCAGTACTTC. Its protein product is CASSISPGLAGVSYEQYF.

The rearrangement links TRBV7-2 to TRBJ2-1; 16 nucleotides match TRBD2. The germline V gene encodes CDR1 SGHTA and CDR2 FQGNSA. V trimming: 5 bases; J trimming: 14 bases; junction bases outside the gene matches: 3. The CDR3 contains 13 residues. For the CDR3, the DNA is TGTGCCAGCAGCCCGGGACTAGCGGGGGGGGAGTTCTTC. Protein product: CASSPGLAGGEFF.

J is TRBJ1-1 and V is TRBV5-4, with no clear D. Germline loops: CDR1 SGHNT, CDR2 YYREEE (reference sequence). This CDR3 has 13 residues. V was cut by 4 bases and J by 4 bases, with 11 bases left in between. The CDR3, as DNA: TGTGCCAGCAGCCTTATCGGGAGCACTGAAGCTTTCTTT. Translated: CASSLIGSTEAFF.

The chain combines TRBV2 with TRBJ1-6; D is uncertain. Germline V gives CDR1 SNHLY, CDR2 FYNNEI. The CDR3 is 15 amino acids. Trimming left V 3 bases short and J 3 bases short, with 9 bases between. The DNA for the CDR3 is TGTGCCAGCAGTGACCGGGAGGGCTATAATTCACCCCTCCACTTT. This sequence encodes CASSDREGYNSPLHF.

The V gene is TRBV6-5, the J gene TRBJ2-3; 7 positions match TRBD1. Germline assignment: CDR1 MNHEY and CDR2 SVGAGI. V lost 4 bases to trimming and J lost 3 bases; unmatched junction nucleotides: 10. The CDR3 consists of 16 residues. CDR3 in amino acids: CASSSTGAVSTDTQYF. The CDR3 DNA reads as TGTGCCAGCAGTTCTACAGGGGCAGTTTCTACAGATACGCAGTATTTT.

The V gene is TRBV9, the J gene TRBJ2-5; TRBD2 might be the D (6 bases). This CDR3 contains 14 residues. V gave up 3 bases and J gave up 3 bases, with 12 bases separating them. CDR1 and CDR2 from the germline V gene are SGDLS and YYNGEE. In nucleotides, the CDR3 is TGTGCCAGCAGCGGGGCACTAGCAAAAGAGACCCAGTACTTC. Its translation: CASSGALAKETQYF.

The chain employs TRBV24-1 and TRBJ2-5, with TRBD2 matching 11 bases. CDR3 length: 15 amino acids. Trimming took 10 bases from V and 1 from J; bases not matched to a gene: 7. The germline V gene has CDR1 KGHDR and CDR2 SFDVKD. The CDR3 sequence is CATSTGTSGQETQYF. DNA of the CDR3: TGTGCCACAAGTACCGGGACTAGCGGCCAAGAGACCCAGTACTTC.

The chain employs TRBV10-1 and TRBJ2-7; a possible D gene is TRBD2 (5 bases). The germline V and J ends were trimmed by 6 bases and 2 bases, with 11 bases remaining between them. The CDR3 is made up of 13 amino acids. Germline values: CDR1 WNHNN, CDR2 SYGVQD (reference sequence). The CDR3 loop reads CASRPGDTYEQYV. The DNA for the CDR3 is TGCGCCAGCAGACCCGGGGATACCTACGAGCAGTACGTC.

The chain is built from TRBV28 and TRBJ1-2; 9 positions match TRBD1. J gave up 4 bases and V 3 bases, and 3 bases lay outside the gene matches. The CDR3 has 14 amino acids. Germline CDR1 is MDHEN and CDR2 is SYDVKM. DNA of the CDR3: TGTGCCAGCAGTTTGGGGACAGGGATCTATGGCTACACCTTC. The encoded protein is CASSLGTGIYGYTF.